A selection of T cell receptor beta chains follows, all from one sample in a study of CD8 T cells in ankylosing spondylitis. Each CDR3 protein is one row after TCRdb ran MiXCR on the 5' RACE reads. This sample has roughly 670,000 distinct CDR3 sequences; around 17% occur once, and the top ten carry under 20%. Sequencing was carried out using blood, either unsorted or a sorted T cell fraction (not recorded which). Receptor source: a male donor with ankylosing spondylitis. CDR3s include the opening cysteine and the closing phenylalanine or tryptophan. The order of the fields is V gene, J gene, clone size, D gene, CDR3 DNA, CDR3 protein. D genes are given only for firm matches. Clone size appears in some rows only: once, few, many, or a class for an expanded clone.

>TRBV6-5|TRBJ1-6|few|-
TGTGCCAGCAGTTACCGAGGGGGGCCACCCCTCCACTTT
CASSYRGGPPLHF
>TRBV7-9|TRBJ2-3|few|TRBD2
TGTGCCAGCTCGGAAGCGGGGTTGGATACGCAGTATTTT
CASSEAGLDTQYF
>TRBV3-1|TRBJ2-1|-|TRBD2
TGTGCCAGCACCCAACAAGTCGCTAGCGGGGGGAGGTTGAATGAGCAGTTCTTC
CASTQQVASGGRLNEQFF
>TRBV2|TRBJ1-2|few|-
TGTGCCACTCCGGGACCCAAGAATAGCTACACCTTC
CATPGPKNSYTF
>TRBV12-3/TRBV12-4|TRBJ1-6|many|-
TGTGCCAGCAGTTTGGCCGCGGGCGCACCCCTCCACTTT
CASSLAAGAPLHF
>TRBV5-1|TRBJ1-3|-|-
TGCGCCAGCAGCCCCGTCGGGGGGGACGGAAACACCATATATTTT
CASSPVGGDGNTIYF
>TRBV6-2/TRBV6-3|TRBJ1-2|once|-
TGTGCCAGCAGTTACGGGCGGACGAGCCCCAACTATGGCTACACCTTC
CASSYGRTSPNYGYTF
>TRBV5-1|TRBJ1-6|-|-
TGCGCCAGCAGCTTTGAAGGCGCCTATTATAATTCACCCCTCCACTTT
CASSFEGAYYNSPLHF
>TRBV24-1|TRBJ2-3|few|-
TGTGCCACCAGTGATACCAAGGGAGTAGCCCTCGGGCCTGGAGATACGCAGTATTTT
CATSDTKGVALGPGDTQYF
>TRBV5-6|TRBJ2-4|-|-
TGTGCCAGCAGTTCGACAGTGCTAGCCAAAAACATTCAGTACTTC
CASSSTVLAKNIQYF